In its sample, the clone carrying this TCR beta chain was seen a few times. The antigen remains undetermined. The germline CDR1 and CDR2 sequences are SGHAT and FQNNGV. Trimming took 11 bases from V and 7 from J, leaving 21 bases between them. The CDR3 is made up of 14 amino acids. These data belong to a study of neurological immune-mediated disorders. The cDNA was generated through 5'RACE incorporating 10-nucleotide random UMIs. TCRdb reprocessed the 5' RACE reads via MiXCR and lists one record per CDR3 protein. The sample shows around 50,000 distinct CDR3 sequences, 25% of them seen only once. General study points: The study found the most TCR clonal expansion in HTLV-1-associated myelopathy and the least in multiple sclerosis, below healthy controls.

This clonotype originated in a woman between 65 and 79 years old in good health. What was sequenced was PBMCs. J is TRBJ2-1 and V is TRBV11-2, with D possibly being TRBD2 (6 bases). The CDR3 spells CALSWTIGVNEQFF. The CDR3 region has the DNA TGTGCCCTCAGCTGGACTATCGGGGTGAATGAGCAGTTCTTC.